Below, 28 T cell receptor beta chains from the same sample are listed, as sequenced in a study of shared clonotypes between healthy human individuals. The repertoire was sequenced with immunoSEQ multiplex PCR; TCRdb's copy has only in-frame clones and lacks some. The table lists roughly 2.2 million clones, around 92% of them singletons, with approximately 0.39% in the top ten. Sequences were obtained from naive CD4+ T cells from PBMCs. As to subset: CD45RA+ positively selected. Receptors were obtained from a man in his late teens or twenties in good health. Some clones in this sample may be carry-over from other donors' samples.

This chain uses TRBV5-4 with TRBJ1-6; 8 bases are a match to TRBD1. The CDR3 is made up of 14 amino acids. The germline CDR1 and CDR2 sequences are SGHNT and YYREEE (reference sequence). V lost 2 bases, J lost 10 bases, and 5 bases stayed unmatched. The chain's CDR3 is CASSLTGGQSPLHF. The CDR3 region has the DNA TGTGCCAGCAGCTTAACAGGGGGGCAATCACCCCTCCACTTT.

This chain connects TRBV28 to TRBJ1-2; 9 bases are shared with TRBD1. Germline loops: CDR1 MDHEN, CDR2 SYDVKM. The ends lost 4 bases at V and 2 bases at J; junction bases unmatched: 8. The CDR3 is 16 residues long. The CDR3 nucleotides read TGTGCCAGCAGTTCACTGCGGACAGGGGTAAACTATGGCTACACCTTC. Translating gives CASSSLRTGVNYGYTF.

The DNA for the CDR3 is TGCGCCAGCAGCTCGGGACTAGCGGGAGCCACGGACATTCAGTACTTC. Protein product: CASSSGLAGATDIQYF. The chain carries TRBV5-1 and TRBJ2-4; 14 nucleotides match TRBD2. CDR1 SGHRS and CDR2 YFSETQ come from the germline V gene. This CDR3 is built from 16 residues. J gave up 8 bases and V 3 bases, and 7 bases lay outside the gene matches.

V and J are TRBV18 and TRBJ2-2, with TRBD1 matching 7 bases. J was trimmed by 4 bases and V by 3 bases; bases with no gene match: 2. The CDR3 sequence is 14 residues long. The V gene's germline CDR1 is KGHSH and CDR2 LQKENI. In DNA form, the CDR3 reads TGTGCCAGCTCACCGGCAGGGGGCACCGGGGAGCTGTTTTTT. This gives the protein CASSPAGGTGELFF. Supplemented by reference TRBV18 and TRBJ2-2, the full variable domain reads NAGVMQNPRHLVRRRGQEARLRCSPMKGHSHVYWYRQLPEEGLKFMVYLQKENIIDESGMPKERFSAEFPKEGPSILRIQQVVRGDSAAYFCASSPAGGTGELFFGEGSRLTVL.

The V and J genes are TRBV5-1 and TRBJ2-1, with unresolved D. There are 15 residues in the CDR3. CDR1 and CDR2 (germline): SGHRS, YFSETQ. Trimming removed 0 bases from V and 2 bases from J, with 9 bases in between. The CDR3 protein is CASSLAVATYNEQFF. The CDR3 bases are TGCGCCAGCAGCTTGGCTGTTGCCACCTACAATGAGCAGTTCTTC.

The V call is TRBV5-1, the J call TRBJ1-2; 8 positions match TRBD1. V lost 6 bases, J lost 4 bases, and 5 bases stayed unmatched. The CDR3 is made up of 13 amino acids. Germline V CDR1 and CDR2: SGHRS, YFSETQ. The DNA of the CDR3 is TGCGCCAGCACAGGGGGCGCACCCTATGGCTACACCTTC. Translated, it gives CASTGGAPYGYTF.

V usage is TRBV19 and J usage is TRBJ2-2; D is undetermined. Germline CDR1 LNHDA, CDR2 SQIVND (reference sequence). V was clipped by 4 bases and J by 2 bases, with 5 bases between them. This CDR3 is built from 13 residues. CDR3: CASSNRNTGELFF. For the CDR3, the DNA is TGTGCCAGTAGTAACAGAAACACCGGGGAGCTGTTTTTT.

The chain couples TRBV18 to TRBJ2-2; 10 positions match TRBD2. The CDR3 has 17 amino acids. Per germline, CDR1 KGHSH and CDR2 LQKENI. Trimming cost V 2 bases and J 0 bases; bases outside gene matches: 3. The CDR3 sequence: CASSPMGLASNTGELFF. The CDR3, as DNA: TGTGCCAGCTCACCAATGGGACTAGCGTCGAACACCGGGGAGCTGTTTTTT.

V usage is TRBV7-3 and J usage is TRBJ2-3; TRBD2 matches at 7 bases. V was pared by 5 bases and J by 2 bases, with 10 bases of the junction left unmatched. The CDR3 runs 16 residues. Looked up from germline, CDR1 is SGHTA and CDR2 is FQGTGA. CDR3 DNA sequence: TGTGCCAGCAGCCGAGGGGCTAGCGGTATCACAGATACGCAGTATTTT. Protein: CASSRGASGITDTQYF.

This chain links TRBV7-2 with TRBJ2-7; D is unclear. Trimming removed 4 bases at V and 6 bases at J, with 16 bases between. The CDR3 loop spans 14 amino acids. Per the germline V gene, CDR1 is SGHTA and CDR2 is FQGNSA. The DNA of the CDR3 is TGTGCCAGCAGCTCAAGACTGCTACCGGGCGAGCAGTACTTC. It translates to CASSSRLLPGEQYF.

The V and J genes are TRBV27 and TRBJ2-6; unclear D gene. The CDR3 is made up of 15 amino acids. The V and J ends lost 6 bases and 1 base respectively, with 10 bases between them. Germline loops: CDR1 MNHEY, CDR2 SMNVEV (reference sequence). The CDR3 DNA sequence: TGTGCCAGCAGACCGGGTGGTTCTGGGGCCAACGTCCTGACTTTC. Its protein is CASRPGGSGANVLTF.

The V and J genes are TRBV12-5 and TRBJ2-3, with D tentatively TRBD1 (5 bases). The CDR3 contains 16 residues. Germline loops: CDR1 LGHNT, CDR2 FRNRAP. Trimming cost V 1 base and J 0 bases, with 11 bases left between them. The DNA of the CDR3 is TGTGCTAGTGGTTTGGGGGGCGCGGCTAGCACAGATACGCAGTATTTT. It translates to CASGLGGAASTDTQYF.

This clone came up once. The J gene is TRBJ1-1, the V gene TRBV10-3, with TRBD1 identical over 7 bases. The CDR3 is made up of 16 amino acids. V lost 6 bases, J lost 4 bases, and 14 bases stayed unmatched. Germline V gives CDR1 ENHRY, CDR2 SYGVKD. The CDR3 bases are TGTGCCATCAGCCTGGGTACGGGCGAGGGGGCCACTGAAGCTTTCTTT. Encoded protein: CAISLGTGEGATEAFF.

The CDR3 DNA is TGTGCCAGCAGCCGCAGACAGGGGGACTATGAGCAGTTCTTC. It specifies CASSRRQGDYEQFF. The chain couples TRBV7-2 to TRBJ2-1; 9 nucleotides line up with TRBD1. J lost 8 bases, V lost 5 bases, and 7 bases had no gene match. The CDR3 runs 14 residues. Germline-derived CDR1 and CDR2 are SGHTA and FQGNSA.

With respect to this clone: This specimen includes other DNA sequences encoding the same CDR3. This chain joins TRBV5-1 and TRBJ1-5; D might be TRBD1 (5 bases). V was shortened by 0 bases and J by 4 bases, with 8 bases between the two germline ends. Germline-derived CDR1 and CDR2 are SGHRS and YFSETQ. The CDR3 loop spans 14 amino acids. The CDR3 bases are TGCGCCAGCAGCTTGGGACAGCCAAATCAGCCCCAGCATTTT. It yields the protein CASSLGQPNQPQHF. Full variable domain (remainder filled in from reference TRBV5-1 and TRBJ1-5): KAGVTQTPRYLIKTRGQQVTLSCSPISGHRSVSWYQQTPGQGLQFLFEYFSETQRNKGNFPGRFSGRQFSNSRSEMNVSTLELGDSALYLCASSLGQPNQPQHFGDGTRLSIL.

The CDR3 spells CASSLRYGTLYEQYF. DNA of the CDR3: TGCGCCAGCAGCTTGCGATACGGGACACTATACGAGCAGTACTTC. The genes are TRBV5-1 and TRBJ2-7, with a tentative D call TRBD1 (6 bases). The V end was cut by 1 base, the J end by 4 bases, with 15 bases between. The germline V gene has CDR1 SGHRS and CDR2 YFSETQ. CDR3 length: 15 residues.

The chain is built from TRBV5-8 and TRBJ2-4; 13 bases line up with TRBD2. The germline V gene encodes CDR1 SGHTS and CDR2 YDEGEE. The CDR3 runs 16 residues. Trimming took 0 bases from V and 8 from J; bases not matched to a gene: 5. CDR3: CASSLGTSGSRDIQYF. CDR3 in DNA: TGTGCCAGCAGCTTGGGGACTAGCGGGAGTCGGGACATTCAGTACTTC.

The chain has TRBV6-5 and TRBJ2-1; 11 nucleotides line up with TRBD2. The CDR3 runs 16 residues. Germline V gives CDR1 MNHEY, CDR2 SVGAGI. V lost 4 bases and J lost 8; bases outside the gene matches: 10. CDR3 amino acids: CASSSASTSGNDEQFF. For the CDR3, the DNA is TGTGCCAGCAGTTCCGCATCGACTAGCGGGAATGATGAGCAGTTCTTC.

Written as DNA, the CDR3 is TGTGCCTGGAGTGCCGGAAACCAAGAGACCCAGTACTTC. Its translation: CAWSAGNQETQYF. The chain joins TRBV30 to TRBJ2-5; D unresolved. Germline CDR1 and CDR2: GTSNPN and SVGIG (reference sequence). V was pared by 1 base and J by 0 bases, with 6 bases between. The CDR3 is made up of 13 amino acids.

The V call is TRBV5-4, the J call TRBJ2-3, with D perhaps matching TRBD1 (5 bases). Trimming pared 3 bases from V and 4 bases from J, leaving 12 bases between. The CDR3 runs 14 residues. The germline V gene encodes CDR1 SGHNT and CDR2 YYREEE (reference sequence). For the CDR3, the DNA is TGTGCCAGCAGCTGGAAGACAGACCCAGATACGCAGTATTTT. Residues: CASSWKTDPDTQYF.

The DNA of the CDR3 is TGTGCCAGCAGTGACGGCTACTCCGCGAACACCGGGGAGCTGTTTTTT. Amino acids: CASSDGYSANTGELFF. This chain links TRBV2 with TRBJ2-2; D remains ambiguous. There are 16 residues in the CDR3. From germline, CDR1 is SNHLY and CDR2 FYNNEI. V lost 3 bases to trimming and J lost 0 bases, with 11 bases between them. Using reference TRBV2 and TRBJ2-2 for the parts outside the CDR3, the full variable domain is EPEVTQTPSHQVTQMGQEVILRCVPISNHLYFYWYRQILGQKVEFLVSFYNNEISEKSEIFDDQFSVERPDGSNFTLKIRSTKLEDSAMYFCASSDGYSANTGELFFGEGSRLTVL.

The count of this clone is one. The chain uses TRBV7-2 and TRBJ1-1; 7 bases map to TRBD1. The CDR3 totals 16 residues. The V gene end was trimmed by 5 bases and the J gene end by 4 bases; junction bases not matched to a gene: 13. CDR1 and CDR2 (germline): SGHTA, FQGNSA. CDR3 sequence (DNA): TGTGCCAGCAGCCCAAAGACAGGGTCCGGGGGCACTGAAGCTTTCTTT. This codes for CASSPKTGSGGTEAFF.

This clone has a single count. This chain joins TRBV28 and TRBJ2-7; perhaps D is TRBD1 or TRBD2 (5 bases each). Germline CDR1 MDHEN, CDR2 SYDVKM. The CDR3 runs 14 residues. Deletions cut 6 bases from V and 2 bases from J, with 14 bases between. Written as DNA, the CDR3 is TGTGCCAGCAGCCCCCGGGACGGAACCTACGAGCAGTACTTC. Translating it yields CASSPRDGTYEQYF.

Concerning this clone itself: Other DNA variants within this sample encode the same CDR3. The chain uses TRBV7-2 and TRBJ2-1, with TRBD2 identical over 11 bases. The J segment lost 4 bases and the V segment lost 5 bases, leaving 4 bases of the junction unmatched. The CDR3 is 15 residues long. Germline CDR1 reads SGHTA; CDR2 reads FQGNSA. CDR3 residues: CASSPTSGTYNEQFF. DNA of the CDR3: TGTGCCAGCAGCCCGACTAGCGGGACTTACAATGAGCAGTTCTTC.

The CDR3 DNA sequence: TGTGCCAGCAGCTCTAGCGGGAGTAGTGAGACCCAGTACTTC. This gives the protein CASSSSGSSETQYF. The chain employs TRBV7-9 and TRBJ2-5; 10 bases line up with TRBD2. Germline lookup yields CDR1 SEHNR and CDR2 FQNEAQ (reference sequence). The V and J ends lost 4 bases and 5 bases, in that order; junction bases with no gene match: 4. The CDR3 has 14 residues.

In nucleotides, the CDR3 is TGTGCCAGCAGCAAACCGACGGGGCTCTATGGCTACACCTTC. Protein sequence: CASSKPTGLYGYTF. The chain uses TRBV6-4 and TRBJ1-2; weak D call: TRBD1 (5 bases). Trimming left V 6 bases short and J 4 bases short, with 15 bases between. From germline, CDR1 is MRHNA and CDR2 SNTAGT. This CDR3 region has 14 residues.

The chain is built from TRBV7-2 and TRBJ2-1; 7 nucleotides align to TRBD1. Trimming took 5 bases from V and 5 from J; bases not matched to a gene: 9. The CDR3 is made up of 15 amino acids. Per the germline V gene, CDR1 is SGHTA and CDR2 is FQGNSA. The CDR3 coding sequence is TGTGCCAGCAGCCTAACCGGGACAGTGCACAATGAGCAGTTCTTC. This translates into CASSLTGTVHNEQFF.

The chain uses TRBV5-1 and TRBJ2-5; a possible D gene is TRBD1 (5 bases). Trimming pared 1 base from V and 1 base from J, leaving 8 bases between. This CDR3 has 14 amino acids. The germline CDR1 and CDR2 sequences are SGHRS and YFSETQ. Here the CDR3 DNA reads TGCGCCAGCAGCTTGTTACAGGCCCAAGAGACCCAGTACTTC. Protein: CASSLLQAQETQYF.